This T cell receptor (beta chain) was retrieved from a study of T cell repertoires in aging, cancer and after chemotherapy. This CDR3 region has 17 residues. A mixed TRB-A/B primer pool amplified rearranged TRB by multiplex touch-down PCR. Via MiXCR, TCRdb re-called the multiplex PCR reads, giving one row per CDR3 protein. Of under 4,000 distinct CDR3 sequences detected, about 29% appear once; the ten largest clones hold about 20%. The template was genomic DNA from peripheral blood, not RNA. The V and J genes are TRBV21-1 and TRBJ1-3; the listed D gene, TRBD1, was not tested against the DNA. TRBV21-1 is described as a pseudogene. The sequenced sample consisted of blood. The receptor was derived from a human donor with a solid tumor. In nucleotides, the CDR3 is TGTGCCAGCAGCAAAGAGGGGAGTTCGAACTCTGGAAACACCAGATATTTT. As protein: CASSKEGSSNSGNTRYF.